Listed below are T cell receptor beta chains from one sample, sequenced in a study of cytomegalovirus exposure and HLA in healthy donors. The data were produced by immunoSEQ multiplex PCR, yet TCRdb's version contains in-frame clones alone and is incomplete. The sample records 150,000 to 200,000 clones, approximately 71% being singletons. The sample comprised PBMCs. The receptors come from a male donor in good health and CMV-seronegative. Each CDR3 is given with its conserved first and last residue. Fields, in order: clone size, J gene, D gene, V gene, CDR3 protein, CDR3 DNA. A D gene is named only where the DNA matches it firmly. Rows may omit the clone size; those that give it use once, few, many or a size class.

once	TRBJ2-7	TRBD1	TRBV5-4	CASSLGTGAETYEQYF	TGTGCCAGCAGCTTGGGGACAGGGGCGGAAACCTACGAGCAGTACTTC
.	TRBJ1-1	.	TRBV2	CASRQTVEAFF	TGTGCCAGCAGGCAGACAGTTGAAGCTTTCTTT
few	TRBJ2-5	.	TRBV6-5	CASSYSATQYF	TGTGCCAGCAGTTACTCGGCGACCCAGTACTTC
.	TRBJ1-4	TRBD1	TRBV28	CASGAQGKLFF	TGTGCCAGCGGGGCACAGGGGAAACTGTTTTTT
.	TRBJ2-2	.	TRBV4-3	CASSQDFEDTGELFF	TGCGCCAGCAGCCAAGATTTCGAGGACACCGGGGAGCTGTTTTTT
.	TRBJ2-7	TRBD1	TRBV7-9	CASSPKGTANHYEQYF	TGTGCCAGCAGCCCCAAAGGGACAGCGAACCACTACGAGCAGTACTTC
.	TRBJ1-1	TRBD1	TRBV5-5	CASSLGGTGNTEAFF	TGTGCCAGCAGCTTGGGGGGGACAGGGAACACTGAAGCTTTCTTT
once	TRBJ2-5	.	TRBV4-1	CASSQVGWGAQYF	TGCGCCAGCAGCCAAGTTGGGTGGGGGGCCCAGTACTTC
once	TRBJ1-1	TRBD1	TRBV30	CAWSVSAGGEAFF	TGTGCCTGGAGTGTATCGGCAGGGGGGGAAGCTTTCTTT
.	TRBJ1-5	TRBD1	TRBV4-1	CASSLGQPNQPQHF	TGCGCCAGCAGCCTGGGACAGCCGAATCAGCCCCAGCATTTT
.	TRBJ2-5	TRBD2	TRBV15	CATSRDPSGGPQETQYF	TGTGCCACCAGCAGAGACCCTAGCGGGGGGCCCCAAGAGACCCAGTACTTC